This T cell receptor beta chain was documented in a study of cytomegalovirus exposure and HLA in healthy donors. Regarding the study as a whole: A later analysis linked a missense variant in DCLRE1C to the trimming of TCR beta V and J genes. In a later analysis, several top co-occurrence clusters appeared linked to parvovirus B19, influenza, CMV and Epstein-Barr virus. The number of N-insertions in an Asian-associated ancestry cluster was reportedly below the 666-donor mean in a later analysis.

Germline V gives CDR1 SGHAT, CDR2 FQNNGV. This CDR3 is built from 16 residues. V was pared by 0 bases and J by 6 bases, with 9 bases of the junction left unmatched. With respect to this clone: As yet, its antigen is unknown.

PCR was performed using 60 Vbeta and 13 Jbeta primers. TCRdb keeps only in-frame clones here, not all; method: immunoSEQ multiplex PCR. The sample has 50,000 to 70,000 clones, around 83% seen once. The material sequenced was PBMCs. The chain couples TRBV11-2 to TRBJ2-7, with 9 bases identical to TRBD2. The sequence came from a human donor in good health. This CDR3 is CASSLDLWTSVSEQYF. As DNA, the CDR3 is TGTGCCAGCAGCTTAGATCTATGGACTAGCGTCTCCGAGCAGTACTTC.